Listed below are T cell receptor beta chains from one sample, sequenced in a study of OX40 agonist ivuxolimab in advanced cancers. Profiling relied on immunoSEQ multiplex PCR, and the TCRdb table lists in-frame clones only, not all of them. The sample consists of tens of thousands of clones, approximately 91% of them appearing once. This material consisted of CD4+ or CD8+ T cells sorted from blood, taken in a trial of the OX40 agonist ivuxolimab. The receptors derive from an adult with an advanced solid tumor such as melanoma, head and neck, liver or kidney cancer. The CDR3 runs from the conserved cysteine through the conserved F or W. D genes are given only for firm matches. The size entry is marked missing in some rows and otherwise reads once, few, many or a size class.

CDR3: CASSPYTDTQYF
DNA: TGTGCCAGCAGTCCATACACAGATACGCAGTATTTT
size: -
J: TRBJ2-3
D: -
V: TRBV28

CDR3: CASSPRTGRRAFF
DNA: TGTGCCAGCAGCCCGAGGACAGGACGACGGGCTTTCTTT
size: -
J: TRBJ1-1
D: TRBD1
V: TRBV7-9

CDR3: CASSSTLVGGSYEQYF
DNA: TGTGCCAGCAGCTCGACGTTGGTGGGTGGGTCCTACGAGCAGTACTTC
size: -
J: TRBJ2-7
D: -
V: TRBV5-8

CDR3: CASSILAGGFIEQFF
DNA: TGTGCCAGTAGTATACTAGCGGGAGGGTTCATCGAGCAGTTCTTC
size: -
J: TRBJ2-1
D: TRBD2
V: TRBV19

CDR3: CATRSGSLNEQYF
DNA: TGTGCCACCCGAAGCGGGAGTCTGAACGAGCAGTACTTC
size: -
J: TRBJ2-7
D: TRBD2
V: TRBV7-9

CDR3: CASSSTTRNEKLFF
DNA: TGTGCCAGCAGTTCTACAACCCGTAATGAAAAACTGTTTTTT
size: -
J: TRBJ1-4
D: -
V: TRBV28

CDR3: CASSGKTVTCTDTQYF
DNA: TGTGCCAGCAGCGGAAAGACAGTGACTTGTACAGATACGCAGTATTTT
size: -
J: TRBJ2-3
D: -
V: TRBV21-1

CDR3: CASTRGTVYEQYF
DNA: TGTGCCAGCACCAGGGGAACCGTCTACGAGCAGTACTTC
size: -
J: TRBJ2-7
D: -
V: TRBV11-2

CDR3: CASSEDSRQTTEAFF
DNA: TGTGCCAGCAGTGAAGACTCCCGCCAGACGACTGAAGCTTTCTTT
size: -
J: TRBJ1-1
D: -
V: TRBV25-1

CDR3: CASSRNLGQGNQPQHF
DNA: TGTGCCAGCAGCCGTAATTTAGGACAGGGGAATCAGCCCCAGCATTTT
size: -
J: TRBJ1-5
D: TRBD1
V: TRBV7-9

CDR3: CASLTYGSGKRSYNEQFF
DNA: TGTGCCAGCCTAACTTATGGTAGCGGGAAACGATCCTACAATGAGCAGTTCTTC
size: -
J: TRBJ2-1
D: TRBD2
V: TRBV5-6

CDR3: CASSVQGETQYF
DNA: TGTGCCAGCAGCGTACAGGGGGAGACCCAGTACTTC
size: few
J: TRBJ2-5
D: TRBD1
V: TRBV7-6

CDR3: CASSLYGTANIQYF
DNA: TGTGCCAGCAGCTTATACGGGACGGCGAACATTCAGTACTTC
size: -
J: TRBJ2-4
D: -
V: TRBV7-2

CDR3: CASSLLQGATPRTEAFF
DNA: TGTGCCAGCAGCTTACTCCAGGGGGCTACCCCGCGGACTGAAGCTTTCTTT
size: -
J: TRBJ1-1
D: TRBD1
V: TRBV7-9

CDR3: CASSFGAASGAGDTQYF
DNA: TGTGCCAGCAGCTTCGGGGCTGCTAGCGGGGCGGGGGATACGCAGTATTTT
size: -
J: TRBJ2-3
D: TRBD2
V: TRBV5-5

CDR3: CSVERREGIGADTQYF
DNA: TGCAGCGTCGAGCGCCGGGAGGGTATCGGTGCAGATACGCAGTATTTT
size: -
J: TRBJ2-3
D: TRBD2
V: TRBV29-1

CDR3: CASSFGVAGTDTQYF
DNA: TGCGCCAGCAGCTTTGGGGTAGCGGGCACAGATACGCAGTATTTT
size: -
J: TRBJ2-3
D: -
V: TRBV5-1

CDR3: CASGEYSNQPQHF
DNA: TGTGCCAGCGGAGAGTATAGCAATCAGCCCCAGCATTTT
size: -
J: TRBJ1-5
D: -
V: TRBV28

CDR3: CASSSLGKSGYTF
DNA: TGTGCCAGCAGCAGCCTGGGGAAGAGCGGCTACACCTTC
size: -
J: TRBJ1-2
D: -
V: TRBV7-2

CDR3: CASSQSSGSGGAKNIQYF
DNA: TGTGCCAGCAGTCAATCGTCAGGGTCGGGGGGAGCCAAAAACATTCAGTACTTC
size: -
J: TRBJ2-4
D: TRBD2
V: TRBV11-1

CDR3: CASSPGGRTDTQYF
DNA: TGTGCCAGCAGCCCCGGAGGACGCACAGATACGCAGTATTTT
size: -
J: TRBJ2-3
D: -
V: TRBV7-9

CDR3: CASSVVGTGFSEQYF
DNA: TGTGCCAGCAGCGTAGTAGGGACAGGGTTCTCCGAGCAGTACTTC
size: -
J: TRBJ2-7
D: TRBD1
V: TRBV9

CDR3: CASSGPYNEQFF
DNA: TGTGCCAGCAGCGGGCCGTACAATGAGCAGTTCTTC
size: -
J: TRBJ2-1
D: -
V: TRBV7-8

CDR3: CASSPEGQGSPLHF
DNA: TGTGCCAGCTCACCAGAGGGGCAAGGCTCACCCCTCCACTTT
size: -
J: TRBJ1-6
D: -
V: TRBV18

CDR3: CASSSPFGTENSPLHF
DNA: TGTGCCAGCAGTTCGCCTTTTGGGACGGAGAATTCACCCCTCCACTTT
size: -
J: TRBJ1-6
D: -
V: TRBV6-5

CDR3: CASSQALLAGGVNEQFF
DNA: TGTGCCAGCAGCCAAGCCCTATTAGCGGGAGGGGTTAATGAGCAGTTCTTC
size: -
J: TRBJ2-1
D: TRBD2
V: TRBV14

CDR3: CASIFAAGSYNEQFF
DNA: TGCGCCAGCATCTTCGCGGCTGGCTCCTACAATGAGCAGTTCTTC
size: once
J: TRBJ2-1
D: -
V: TRBV5-1

CDR3: CSAVLAPEQFF
DNA: TGCAGTGCCGTGCTAGCGCCTGAGCAGTTCTTC
size: -
J: TRBJ2-1
D: -
V: TRBV20-1

CDR3: CATLKLAGRNEQYF
DNA: TGTGCCACCCTTAAACTAGCGGGGAGGAACGAGCAGTACTTC
size: -
J: TRBJ2-7
D: TRBD2
V: TRBV6-1

CDR3: CASSSGSPKDTQYF
DNA: TGTGCCAGCAGTTCCGGGAGTCCCAAAGATACGCAGTATTTT
size: -
J: TRBJ2-3
D: -
V: TRBV6-4

CDR3: CASSLARTSGYNEQFF
DNA: TGTGCCAGCAGCTTAGCGCGGACTAGCGGTTACAATGAGCAGTTCTTC
size: once
J: TRBJ2-1
D: TRBD2
V: TRBV7-2

CDR3: CASSRGLAQSSYEQYF
DNA: TGCGCCAGCAGCCGGGGGCTAGCACAAAGCTCCTACGAGCAGTACTTC
size: -
J: TRBJ2-7
D: -
V: TRBV5-1

CDR3: CASADRYYGYTF
DNA: TGTGCCAGCGCTGACCGATACTATGGCTACACCTTC
size: -
J: TRBJ1-2
D: -
V: TRBV6-5

CDR3: CASSGQGLNGKLFF
DNA: TGTGCCAGCAGCGGACAGGGTCTGAACGGAAAACTGTTTTTT
size: once
J: TRBJ1-4
D: TRBD1
V: TRBV2

CDR3: CASSALPRAGTEAFF
DNA: TGCGCCAGCAGCGCCCTCCCAAGGGCTGGGACTGAAGCTTTCTTT
size: -
J: TRBJ1-1
D: -
V: TRBV5-1

CDR3: CASIRLGLSYNVEQFF
DNA: TGCGCCAGCATACGACTGGGACTTTCCTACAATGTTGAGCAGTTCTTC
size: -
J: TRBJ2-1
D: -
V: TRBV5-1

CDR3: CASSPGTGRADTQYF
DNA: TGTGCCAGCTCACCTGGGACCGGGAGAGCAGATACGCAGTATTTT
size: -
J: TRBJ2-3
D: -
V: TRBV18

CDR3: CASRPQVINTGELFF
DNA: TGTGCCAGCAGACCGCAGGTTATCAACACCGGGGAGCTGTTTTTT
size: -
J: TRBJ2-2
D: -
V: TRBV2

CDR3: CASSEAGGQVEAFF
DNA: TGTGCCAGCAGTGAAGCTGGCGGGCAGGTTGAAGCTTTCTTT
size: -
J: TRBJ1-1
D: -
V: TRBV6-1

CDR3: CASSYSGRRIHEQYF
DNA: TGTGCCAGCAGTTACTCGGGACGTAGAATCCACGAGCAGTACTTC
size: -
J: TRBJ2-7
D: -
V: TRBV6-5

CDR3: CASSNGIGVDGYTF
DNA: TGTGCCAGTAGTAATGGAATAGGGGTAGACGGCTACACCTTC
size: -
J: TRBJ1-2
D: -
V: TRBV19

CDR3: CASSVTSGPYNEQFF
DNA: TGTGCCAGTAGTGTCACTAGCGGCCCCTACAATGAGCAGTTCTTC
size: -
J: TRBJ2-1
D: TRBD2
V: TRBV19

CDR3: CASSGLSSYSTDTQYF
DNA: TGTGCCAGCAGTGGGCTTAGCAGTTATTCCACAGATACGCAGTATTTT
size: -
J: TRBJ2-3
D: -
V: TRBV25-1

CDR3: CAIRTAGTGGYEQYF
DNA: TGTGCCATCAGAACGGCCGGGACAGGGGGTTACGAGCAGTACTTC
size: -
J: TRBJ2-7
D: TRBD1
V: TRBV10-3

CDR3: CASSPTGSDTEAFF
DNA: TGTGCCAGCTCACCAACGGGGTCGGACACTGAAGCTTTCTTT
size: -
J: TRBJ1-1
D: -
V: TRBV18

CDR3: CASSLVTSGGVQPQHF
DNA: TGTGCCAGCAGCTTAGTTACGTCAGGGGGTGTTCAGCCCCAGCATTTT
size: -
J: TRBJ1-5
D: TRBD1
V: TRBV7-9

CDR3: CASQQDRGHGETQYF
DNA: TGTGCCAGCCAACAGGACAGGGGGCACGGGGAGACCCAGTACTTC
size: -
J: TRBJ2-5
D: TRBD1
V: TRBV6-1

CDR3: CASSSRGAGETQYF
DNA: TGTGCCAGCAGCTCCAGGGGCGCCGGGGAGACCCAGTACTTC
size: -
J: TRBJ2-5
D: -
V: TRBV7-8

CDR3: CSVTTPGADTGELFF
DNA: TGCAGCGTCACCACACCCGGCGCGGACACCGGGGAGCTGTTTTTT
size: -
J: TRBJ2-2
D: -
V: TRBV29-1

CDR3: CASSYGPSGSYEQYF
DNA: TGTGCCAGCAGTTACGGTCCTAGCGGTTCCTACGAGCAGTACTTC
size: -
J: TRBJ2-7
D: TRBD2
V: TRBV6-5

CDR3: CASSFRQGALPWTDTQYF
DNA: TGTGCCAGCAGCTTCCGACAGGGGGCGCTCCCTTGGACAGATACGCAGTATTTT
size: -
J: TRBJ2-3
D: TRBD1
V: TRBV5-6

CDR3: CATQRDSNQPQHF
DNA: TGTGCCACCCAGAGGGATAGCAATCAGCCCCAGCATTTT
size: -
J: TRBJ1-5
D: -
V: TRBV2

CDR3: CASTPGVLRNEQFF
DNA: TGTGCCAGCACTCCGGGAGTCTTGCGAAATGAGCAGTTCTTC
size: -
J: TRBJ2-1
D: -
V: TRBV6-5